This T cell receptor beta chain was recovered during a study of OX40 agonist ivuxolimab in advanced cancers. Study overall: Patients were given ivuxolimab, an antibody that agonizes OX40 (CD134). Partial responses occurred in three patients (one hepatocellular carcinoma, two cutaneous melanoma).

Here immunoSEQ multiplex PCR was the method, and the copy in TCRdb shows in-frame clones only, minus some. The data contain approximately 50,000 clones, about nine tenths of them seen just once; the ten biggest clones take up 11% to 15%. The study's findings and limits: Expanded peripheral T cells had an undetermined antigen specificity.

The V gene's germline CDR1 is SGHNT and CDR2 YENEEA. CDR3 length: 13 amino acids. Trimming removed 2 bases at V and 8 bases at J, with 10 bases between. With respect to this clone: Its specificity is not known.

V and J are TRBV11-3 and TRBJ2-1; D unresolved. The TCR sequence derives from an adult with an advanced solid tumor such as melanoma, head and neck, liver or kidney cancer. The sequenced sample was CD4+ or CD8+ T cells sorted from blood, obtained in a trial of the OX40 agonist ivuxolimab. CDR3 sequence (DNA): TGTGCCAGCAGCTTATTCCCCCTGGATGAGCAGTTCTTC. Translated, it gives CASSLFPLDEQFF. The full variable domain, in which reference TRBV11-3 and TRBJ2-1 provide the parts outside the CDR3, is EAGVVQSPRYKIIEKKQPVAFWCNPISGHNTLYWYLQNLGQGPELLIRYENEEAVDDSQLPKDRFSAERLKGVDSTLKIQPAELGDSAVYLCASSLFPLDEQFFGPGTRLTVL.